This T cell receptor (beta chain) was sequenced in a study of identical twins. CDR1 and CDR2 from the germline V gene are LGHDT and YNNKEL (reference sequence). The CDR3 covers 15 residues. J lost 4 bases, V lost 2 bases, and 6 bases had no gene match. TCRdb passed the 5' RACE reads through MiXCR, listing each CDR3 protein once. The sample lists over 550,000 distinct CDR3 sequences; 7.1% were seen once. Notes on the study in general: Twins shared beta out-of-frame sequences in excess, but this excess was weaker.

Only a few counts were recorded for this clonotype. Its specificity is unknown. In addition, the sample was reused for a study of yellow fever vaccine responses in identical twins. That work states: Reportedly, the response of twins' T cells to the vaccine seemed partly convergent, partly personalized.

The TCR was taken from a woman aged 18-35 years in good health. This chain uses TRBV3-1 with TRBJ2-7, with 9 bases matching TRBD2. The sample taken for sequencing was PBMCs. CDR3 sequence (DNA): TGTGCCAGCAGCCAACCACTAGCGGGCCTTTACGAGCAGTACTTC. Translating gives CASSQPLAGLYEQYF.